This section outlines one T cell receptor (beta chain) sequence together with its context. The antigen remains undetermined. Treatment denoted: roughly nine-day PBMC culture with coronavirus spike peptide pools or control peptides (ViraFEST assay). Culture of a few million PBMCs per well took place with roughly 10 IU/ml IL-2 and 9 to 10 ug/ml peptide pools. The V gene's germline CDR1 is MNHEY and CDR2 SVGAGI. This CDR3 region has 13 residues. V was shortened by 2 bases and J by 8 bases, with 12 bases between the two germline ends. The sample originates from a study of vaccination and CD4 T cells after COVID-19. Background on the study: Cultures serving as controls received a peptide pool (CEFX or HIV-1 Nef) or no peptide.

The Oncomine TCR Beta short-read assay was what sequenced the DNA obtained from cultured CD4+ T cells. Each CDR3 protein is one row after TCRdb ran MiXCR on the PCR reads. The data hold under 15,000 distinct CDR3 sequences, with around 35% observed a single time. The chain couples TRBV6-5 to TRBJ1-2; D gene ambiguous. This sequence was found in a human donor with COVID-19. Specimen: cultured CD4+ T cells from blood. The CDR3 protein is CASSYKQSRGYTF. The CDR3 DNA is TGTGCCAGCAGTTACAAGCAATCGAGAGGCTACACCTTC.